This TCR beta chain was found in a study of blood T cell repertoires in COVID-19. The wider study: From T cells, B-cell-depleted T cells, or PBMCs came the material, which was cDNA or gDNA.

The V end was cut by 1 base, the J end by 2 bases, with 13 bases between. This CDR3 has 16 residues. Germline assignment: CDR1 LGHDT and CDR2 YNNKEL (reference sequence). Sequencing used immunoSEQ multiplex PCR; TCRdb keeps in-frame clones, though not all of them. The repertoire consists of about 36,000 clones, with 60% to 85% occurring once and the leading ten covering roughly 2%. V usage is TRBV3-1 (or the pseudogene TRBV3-2) and J usage is TRBJ2-3; D may be TRBD2 (6 bases). The sequence derives from a man aged 55 to 70 with active COVID-19. The material sequenced was peripheral blood. The CDR3 sequence is CASSQGLADNTDTQYF. Written as DNA, the CDR3 is TGTGCCAGCAGCCAAGGGTTAGCGGATAACACAGATACGCAGTATTTT.